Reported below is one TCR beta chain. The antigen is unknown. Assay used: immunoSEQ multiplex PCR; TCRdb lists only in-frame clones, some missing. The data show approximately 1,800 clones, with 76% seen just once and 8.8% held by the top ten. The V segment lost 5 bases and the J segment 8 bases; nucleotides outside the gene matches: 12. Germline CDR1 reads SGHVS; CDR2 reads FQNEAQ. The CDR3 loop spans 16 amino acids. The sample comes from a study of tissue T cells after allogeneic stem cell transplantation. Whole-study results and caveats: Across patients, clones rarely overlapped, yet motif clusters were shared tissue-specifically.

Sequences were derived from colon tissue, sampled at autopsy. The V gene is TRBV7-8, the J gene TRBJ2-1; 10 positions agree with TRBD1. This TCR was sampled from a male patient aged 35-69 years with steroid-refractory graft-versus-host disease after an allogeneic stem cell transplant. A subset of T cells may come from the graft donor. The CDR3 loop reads CASSGPETGGGDEQFF. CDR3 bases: TGTGCCAGCAGCGGACCCGAGACAGGGGGCGGCGATGAGCAGTTCTTC.